Presented here are 13 T cell receptor beta chains from one specimen sequenced in a study of blood T cell repertoires in COVID-19. The table came from immunoSEQ multiplex PCR; TCRdb's copy has only in-frame clones and leaves some out. This table holds hundreds of thousands of clones, 80% to 90% found once. The material sequenced was PBMCs or T cells enriched from blood (not recorded which). Receptor source: a woman aged 50 to 65 who had recovered from COVID-19.

With regard to this clone: Other DNA variants within this sample encode the same CDR3. The V and J genes are TRBV27 and TRBJ1-2, with 8 bases that match TRBD1. Germline V lookup: CDR1 MNHEY, CDR2 SMNVEV (reference sequence). The CDR3 runs to 12 residues. V shed 8 bases and J 6 bases; nucleotides not matched to a gene: 5. This CDR3 reads CASGQGGDGYTF. Here the CDR3 DNA reads TGTGCCAGCGGACAGGGAGGGGATGGCTACACCTTC.

V gene TRBV12-3 or TRBV12-4 combines with J gene TRBJ1-2, with D perhaps TRBD1 (6 bases). The length of the CDR3 is 13 residues. The germline V and J ends were trimmed by 5 bases and 9 bases, with 16 bases remaining between them. CDR3 bases: TGTGCCAGCAGTCAAAGGGGGGGAGATCGCTACACCTTC. Its translation is CASSQRGGDRYTF.

This clone was seen a single time. V usage is TRBV28 and J usage is TRBJ1-6; D is unclear. The V gene lost 6 bases and the J gene lost 9 bases, with 15 bases spanning the gap. CDR3 length: 14 residues. Germline assignment: CDR1 MDHEN and CDR2 SYDVKM. CDR3 region: CASRYTSLTSPLHF. The DNA for the CDR3 is TGTGCCAGCAGGTACACGTCGTTAACTTCACCCCTCCACTTT.

This chain connects TRBV28 to TRBJ1-5, with a possible D match to TRBD1 (5 bases). The CDR3 spans 15 residues. Germline CDR1 MDHEN, CDR2 SYDVKM. The ends were cut back, 8 bases at V and 1 base at J, with 15 bases in the middle. CDR3 loop: CASGGGSRSNQPQHF. The CDR3, as DNA: TGTGCCAGCGGGGGGGGATCAAGGAGCAATCAGCCCCAGCATTTT.

The V call is TRBV14, the J call TRBJ1-4, with 7 bases identical to TRBD1. The CDR3 covers 16 residues. Germline V gene sequence: CDR1 SGHDN, CDR2 FVKESK. V lost 6 bases and J lost 3; bases outside the gene matches: 10. The CDR3 DNA reads TGTGCCAGCAGTCTTACCCGGGACAGAGCTAATGAAAAACTGTTTTTT. Amino acid sequence: CASSLTRDRANEKLFF.

The chain uses TRBV29-1 and TRBJ1-4; no clear D. Germline V CDR1 and CDR2: SQVTM, ANQGSEA. V gave up 3 bases and J gave up 8 bases, with 13 bases separating them. The CDR3 sequence is 13 residues long. CDR3 in DNA: TGCAGCGTTGATACGGGTGGAGGGGAAAAACTGTTTTTT. Translated, it gives CSVDTGGGEKLFF.

V is TRBV9 and J is TRBJ1-2; weak D call: TRBD1 (6 bases). The CDR3 consists of 15 residues. Germline V gene lookup returns CDR1 SGDLS and CDR2 YYNGEE. The V end was cut by 0 bases, the J end by 5 bases, with 14 bases between. The chain's CDR3 is CASSVGQALSYGYTF. CDR3 DNA sequence: TGTGCCAGCAGCGTAGGACAGGCCCTTAGTTATGGCTACACCTTC.

This sequence joins TRBV27 and TRBJ1-5; 9 bases match TRBD1. With 7 bases clipped from V and 4 bases from J, the junction kept 11 bases outside the gene matches. The CDR3 has 16 residues. From germline, CDR1 is MNHEY and CDR2 SMNVEV (reference sequence). DNA for the CDR3: TGTGCCAGCATGAAGGACAGGGGAGGCCCAAATCAGCCCCAGCATTTT. Encoded protein: CASMKDRGGPNQPQHF.

The chain couples TRBV2 to TRBJ2-7; TRBD1 aligns across 10 bases. The ends lost 5 bases at V and 4 bases at J; junction bases unmatched: 14. Germline V gene sequence: CDR1 SNHLY, CDR2 FYNNEI. The CDR3 runs to 17 residues. The CDR3 coding sequence is TGTGCCAGCAGTCCGGCGTCGGACAGGGGGGGACTATACGAGCAGTACTTC. Translating it yields CASSPASDRGGLYEQYF.

The chain recombines TRBV7-9 with TRBJ2-1, with 7 positions matching TRBD1. V shed 11 bases, J shed 5 bases, and the junction held 9 bases outside the gene matches. The CDR3 has 13 amino acids. Germline CDR1 and CDR2: SEHNR and FQNEAQ (reference sequence). CDR3 region: CARTGTDNNEQFF. The CDR3 DNA is TGTGCCCGGACCGGGACAGATAACAATGAGCAGTTCTTC.

The chain recombines TRBV13 with TRBJ2-5, with D perhaps matching TRBD1 (6 bases). Trimming left V 5 bases short and J 4 bases short, with 14 bases between. The CDR3 has 14 residues. Germline CDR1 is PRHDT and CDR2 is FYEKMQ (reference sequence). The CDR3 sequence: CASSRRQVGETQYF. Written as DNA, the CDR3 is TGTGCCAGCAGCCGCAGACAGGTCGGAGAGACCCAGTACTTC.

The genes are TRBV2 and TRBJ2-1, with D perhaps matching TRBD2 (6 bases). This CDR3 contains 13 residues. In germline, CDR1 is SNHLY, CDR2 FYNNEI. V was trimmed by 0 bases and J by 10 bases, leaving 10 bases between them. As DNA, the CDR3 is TGTGCCAGCAGTGAAGCGAGGAGCGGGGAGCAGTTCTTC. Translated, it gives CASSEARSGEQFF.

This clone has a single count. V usage is TRBV14 and J usage is TRBJ2-1, with TRBD2 identical over 7 bases. V shed 4 bases and J 0 bases; nucleotides not matched to a gene: 9. Per the germline V gene, CDR1 is SGHDN and CDR2 is FVKESK. This CDR3 comprises 17 residues. CDR3 coding DNA: TGTGCCAGCAGCCTCTACGGACTAGTCGGCTCCTACAATGAGCAGTTCTTC. Translated, it gives CASSLYGLVGSYNEQFF.